The 24 T cell receptor beta chains presented below share a single source sample, sequenced in a study of Ad26.COV2.S vaccination and SARS-CoV-2 variants. Only in-frame clones appear in the TCRdb table, and some are missing; sequencing was by immunoSEQ multiplex PCR. Here the sample spans about 680,000 clones, roughly nine tenths being singletons. Treatment meaning: about 20 received Ad26.COV2.S at low or high dose, single or two shots; 5 received placebo; per-sample allocation not given. Following the first vaccine or placebo injection, samples were taken on day 63. The material was peripheral blood, obtained in a trial of Ad26.COV2.S vaccine versus placebo. All receptors derive from a person between 18 and 60 years old who received the Ad26.COV2.S COVID-19 vaccine or a placebo.

This chain uses TRBV14 with TRBJ2-1; D call uncertain. The CDR3 is 12 amino acids. With 4 bases removed from V and 10 bases from J, the gap between germline ends came to 11 bases. CDR1 is SGHDN, CDR2 FVKESK, per germline. The CDR3 loop is CASSLNIGEQFF. The CDR3 bases are TGTGCCAGCAGCCTTAACATAGGCGAGCAGTTCTTC.

This sequence joins TRBV30 and TRBJ2-2, with 13 positions matching TRBD2. CDR1 is GTSNPN and CDR2 is SVGIG in the germline V gene (reference sequence). The V and J ends lost 1 base and 2 bases, in that order; junction bases with no gene match: 7. The CDR3 runs 18 residues. The chain's CDR3 is CAWSAGRTSGGNTGELFF. DNA for the CDR3: TGTGCCTGGAGTGCGGGACGGACTAGCGGGGGCAACACCGGGGAGCTGTTTTTT.

V usage is TRBV5-1 and J usage is TRBJ2-1; TRBD2 matches at 13 bases. Germline V gene lookup returns CDR1 SGHRS and CDR2 YFSETQ. The length of the CDR3 is 16 residues. J was trimmed by 6 bases and V by 4 bases; bases with no gene match: 7. CDR3 in DNA: TGCGCCAGCAGCCCGCCCGGACTAGCGGGGGTCAATGAGCAGTTCTTC. This sequence encodes CASSPPGLAGVNEQFF.

This chain joins TRBV6-2 or TRBV6-3 and TRBJ1-4; D uncertain. The CDR3 runs 11 residues. The germline V gene has CDR1 MNHEY and CDR2 SVGEGT. Trimming took off 5 bases at V and 14 bases at J, with 12 bases between the two ends. CDR3 sequence reads: CASSGHLELFF. CDR3 coding DNA: TGTGCCAGCAGTGGCCACCTTGAGCTGTTTTTT.

This clone was counted between two and nine times. The chain links TRBV11-2 to TRBJ1-2; D not resolved. CDR1 and CDR2 from the germline V gene are SGHAT and FQNNGV. The CDR3 loop spans 13 amino acids. The V gene lost 1 base and the J gene lost 8 bases, with 11 bases spanning the gap. The CDR3 region has the DNA TGTGCCAGCAGCTTAGCCGGGGTTTTGGGCTACACCTTC. This gives the protein CASSLAGVLGYTF.

The V gene is TRBV7-8, the J gene TRBJ2-1, with 8 bases lining up with TRBD2. The trim removed 4 bases at V and 4 bases at J, leaving 6 bases unmatched. This CDR3 has 15 amino acids. Germline CDR1 is SGHVS and CDR2 is FQNEAQ. The CDR3 sequence: CASSWLSGGYNEQFF. CDR3 in DNA: TGTGCCAGCAGCTGGCTGAGCGGGGGTTACAATGAGCAGTTCTTC.

The rearrangement links TRBV7-2 to TRBJ2-4; D is possibly TRBD2 (6 bases). Germline V lookup: CDR1 SGHTA, CDR2 FQGNSA. The CDR3 is 16 amino acids. Deletions cut 5 bases from V and 0 bases from J, with 14 bases between. Here the CDR3 reads CASSPSGAIAKNIQYF. The CDR3 DNA reads TGTGCCAGCAGCCCGTCGGGAGCTATAGCCAAAAACATTCAGTACTTC.

The chain uses TRBV6-2 or TRBV6-3 and TRBJ1-5; D is possibly TRBD1 (6 bases). V was clipped by 7 bases and J by 2 bases, with 12 bases between them. Germline V gives CDR1 MNHEY, CDR2 SVGEGT. The CDR3 sequence is 14 residues long. The CDR3 region is CASNPRQGNQPQHF. Here the CDR3 DNA reads TGTGCCAGCAACCCTCGACAGGGCAATCAGCCCCAGCATTTT.

The rearrangement joins TRBV5-4 to TRBJ2-1; 9 positions agree with TRBD2. V lost 3 bases, J lost 2 bases, and 6 bases stayed unmatched. The CDR3 consists of 16 residues. Germline loops: CDR1 SGHNT, CDR2 YYREEE (reference sequence). The CDR3 reads CASSSLTSGPYNEQFF. For the CDR3, the DNA is TGTGCCAGCAGCTCCCTGACTAGCGGCCCCTACAATGAGCAGTTCTTC.

The rearrangement uses TRBV21-1 and TRBJ2-7; TRBD1, the D gene given by the table, was not confirmed from the DNA. TRBV21-1 is listed as a pseudogene. The CDR3 is made up of 15 amino acids. The CDR3 loop is CASSKPPTFNYEQYF. Here the CDR3 DNA reads TGTGCCAGCAGCAAACCCCCCACATTTAACTACGAGCAGTACTTC.

The V and J genes are TRBV7-9 and TRBJ1-5; D might be TRBD1 (5 bases). The CDR3 runs 15 residues. Looked up from germline, CDR1 is SEHNR and CDR2 is FQNEAQ (reference sequence). V lost 1 base and J lost 6, with 13 bases in between. The CDR3 here is CASSLGGLPTQPQHF. CDR3 sequence (DNA): TGTGCCAGCAGCTTAGGGGGACTACCGACTCAGCCCCAGCATTTT.

V usage is TRBV30 and J usage is TRBJ2-1, with D maybe TRBD2 (7 bases). Germline V gene lookup returns CDR1 GTSNPN and CDR2 SVGIG (reference sequence). V was shortened by 5 bases and J by 10 bases, with 18 bases between the two germline ends. This CDR3 region has 13 residues. CDR3 nucleotides: TGTGCCTGGGGGGGGGCACTGTACTTGGAGCAGTTCTTC. This codes for CAWGGALYLEQFF.

This clone was counted between two and nine times. The gene calls are TRBV4-3 and TRBJ2-7; the match to TRBD2 covers 7 bases. The CDR3 is 15 amino acids. Looked up from germline, CDR1 is LGHNA and CDR2 is YSLEER. V lost 0 bases to trimming and J lost 4 bases; unmatched junction nucleotides: 6. The chain's CDR3 is CASSQDVTGGYEQYF. The CDR3 nucleotides read TGCGCCAGCAGCCAAGATGTTACGGGGGGATACGAGCAGTACTTC.

CDR3 residues: CASSQVFRTEETQYF. In DNA, the CDR3 is TGTGCCAGCAGCCAAGTGTTTAGAACAGAAGAGACCCAGTACTTC. This chain links TRBV3-1 (or the pseudogene TRBV3-2) with TRBJ2-5; no definite D call. The length of the CDR3 is 15 residues. V was shortened by 1 base and J by 3 bases, with 12 bases between the two germline ends. Germline V CDR1 and CDR2: LGHDT, YNNKEL (reference sequence).

The chain recombines TRBV6-5 with TRBJ2-2; D is undetermined. This CDR3 comprises 16 residues. Looked up from germline, CDR1 is MNHEY and CDR2 is SVGAGI. V was cut by 3 bases and J by 4 bases, with 15 bases left in between. For the CDR3, the DNA is TGTGCCAGCAGTTATGTTGGACCGCTGGGCACCGGGGAGCTGTTTTTT. Translated: CASSYVGPLGTGELFF.

CDR3 region: CASTLGVAEAFF. DNA for the CDR3: TGTGCCAGCACCCTAGGGGTGGCGGAAGCTTTCTTT. The rearrangement links TRBV12-3 or TRBV12-4 to TRBJ1-1, with D perhaps matching TRBD1 (5 bases). The CDR3 sequence is 12 residues long. V lost 7 bases, J lost 8 bases, and 14 bases lay in between.

V is TRBV20-1 and J is TRBJ2-2; the match to TRBD2 covers 7 bases. Trimming took 3 bases from V and 4 from J; bases not matched to a gene: 8. The germline V gene has CDR1 DFQATT and CDR2 SNEGSKA (reference sequence). This CDR3 has 15 amino acids. CDR3 amino acids: CSASTGGRGTGELFF. The CDR3, as DNA: TGCAGTGCTAGTACGGGAGGACGGGGCACCGGGGAGCTGTTTTTT.

The chain carries TRBV3-1 (or the pseudogene TRBV3-2) and TRBJ2-4, with 10 positions matching TRBD2. This CDR3 region has 20 residues. The trim removed 2 bases at V and 8 bases at J, leaving 21 bases unmatched. Germline V gene sequence: CDR1 LGHDT, CDR2 YNNKEL (reference sequence). CDR3 sequence: CASSQSGQGRRLAGDYIQYF. The CDR3 DNA is TGTGCCAGCAGCCAATCCGGGCAGGGGCGTAGGCTAGCGGGGGACTACATTCAGTACTTC.

V is TRBV5-6 and J is TRBJ2-1, with D perhaps TRBD1 or TRBD2 (5 bases each). CDR3 length: 16 amino acids. Germline V CDR1 and CDR2: SGHDT, YYEEEE. The V gene lost 0 bases and the J gene lost 6 bases, with 16 bases spanning the gap. The CDR3 region has the DNA TGTGCCAGCAGCTTGGGGAGTGGGACCTACGGCAATGAGCAGTTCTTC. It translates to CASSLGSGTYGNEQFF.

The sample holds a few counts of this clone. Other DNA sequences from this sample encode an identical CDR3 as well. This chain's CDR3 is CATGGGSYNEQFF. In DNA form, the CDR3 reads TGTGCCACCGGGGGAGGGTCCTACAATGAGCAGTTCTTC. The chain uses TRBV24-1 and TRBJ2-1; 7 bases match TRBD2. Trimming removed 9 bases from V and 1 base from J; junction bases left unmatched: 2. The CDR3 is 13 residues long. The germline V gene has CDR1 KGHDR and CDR2 SFDVKD.

V gene TRBV30 combines with J gene TRBJ2-5; the D gene is possibly TRBD1 (5 bases). With 4 bases removed from V and 5 bases from J, the gap between germline ends came to 14 bases. The CDR3 length is 13 residues. Germline CDR1 is GTSNPN and CDR2 is SVGIG (reference sequence). The CDR3 DNA reads TGTGCCTGGAATCAGGCTTACAGGGAGACCCAGTACTTC. Translated: CAWNQAYRETQYF.

This clone was found once. The genes are TRBV30 and TRBJ1-1; D gene ambiguous. The CDR3 loop spans 15 amino acids. Germline V gene lookup returns CDR1 GTSNPN and CDR2 SVGIG (reference sequence). V lost 1 base and J 5 bases, leaving 17 bases between the germline ends. The CDR3 protein is CAWSAPDRGGTEAFF. CDR3 nucleotide sequence: TGTGCCTGGAGTGCACCGGACCGGGGAGGAACTGAAGCTTTCTTT.

This chain links TRBV5-6 with TRBJ2-7; D is unclear. From germline, CDR1 is SGHDT and CDR2 YYEEEE. Trimming stripped 2 bases from V and 5 bases from J, with 5 bases between. The CDR3 loop spans 11 amino acids. The CDR3 reads CASSLSDEQYF. CDR3 nucleotides: TGTGCCAGCAGCTTATCGGACGAGCAGTACTTC.

The rearrangement joins TRBV5-8 to TRBJ1-1; D is undetermined. Trimming shortened V by 10 bases and J by 1 base, and 11 bases separated the two germline ends. CDR3 size: 12 residues. Germline V gene lookup returns CDR1 SGHTS and CDR2 YDEGEE. CDR3: CAQVSANTEAFF. The CDR3 bases are TGTGCCCAAGTATCGGCGAACACTGAAGCTTTCTTT.